These 6 T cell receptor beta chains were sequenced from one sample in a study of CD4 and CD8 cells across lung adenocarcinoma regions. A single record per CDR3 protein comes from TCRdb applying MiXCR to the PCR reads. The sample consists of 7,500 to 8,500 distinct CDR3 sequences, around 46% of them appearing once. Specimen: CD4+ T cells from the margin of a lung tumor. The source of these receptors is a male donor with lung adenocarcinoma. The CD4 and CD8 labels of this study may be unreliable.

This clonotype has a handful of counts. CDR3 sequence (DNA): TGTGCCAGCAGTGAAAGGGGACTGAGGGCCAAAAACATGCAGTATTTT. It yields the protein CASSERGLRAKNMQYF. V usage is TRBV6-1 and J usage is TRBJ2-3; TRBD2 might be the D (6 bases). Germline CDR1 MNHNS, CDR2 SASEGT. V gave up 2 bases and J gave up 11 bases, with 23 bases separating them. This CDR3 contains 16 residues.

This sequence joins TRBV11-3 and TRBJ2-1; 9 positions agree with TRBD1. With 0 bases clipped from V and 3 bases from J, the junction kept 9 bases outside the gene matches. Germline-derived CDR1 and CDR2 are SGHNT and YENEEA. This CDR3 is built from 18 residues. CDR3 residues: CASSLDHSPGQGYNEQFF. For the CDR3, the DNA is TGTGCCAGCAGCTTAGACCACTCACCGGGACAGGGCTACAATGAGCAGTTCTTC. The entire variable domain, with the rest obtained from reference TRBV11-3 and TRBJ2-1, is as follows: EAGVVQSPRYKIIEKKQPVAFWCNPISGHNTLYWYLQNLGQGPELLIRYENEEAVDDSQLPKDRFSAERLKGVDSTLKIQPAELGDSAVYLCASSLDHSPGQGYNEQFFGPGTRLTVL.

This clonotype has at least ten counts. The rearrangement links TRBV27 to TRBJ1-2, with D maybe TRBD1 (6 bases). This CDR3 is built from 15 residues. V gave up 3 bases and J gave up 5 bases, with 16 bases separating them. Germline CDR1 and CDR2: MNHEY and SMNVEV (reference sequence). The CDR3 DNA reads TGTGCCAGCAGTTTGACCGGGGGGCGCCGGTATGGCTACACCTTC. As protein: CASSLTGGRRYGYTF.

This chain connects TRBV7-9 to TRBJ2-5; D not resolved. The J call may be in error: the DNA end matches TRBJ2-1 better. The CDR3 totals 13 residues. Looked up from germline, CDR1 is SEHNR and CDR2 is FQNEAQ (reference sequence). The CDR3 DNA reads as TGTGCCAGCAGCTTAGACAGAGAAGAGACCCAGTTCTTC. This translates into CASSLDREETQFF.

A few counts support this clonotype. A much larger clone lies a single base off, so this may be a read error. J is TRBJ2-1 and V is TRBV6-5; 7 bases map to TRBD1. V lost 4 bases to trimming and J lost 14 bases; unmatched junction nucleotides: 5. Germline V CDR1 and CDR2: MNHEY, SVGAGI. The CDR3 extends over 11 amino acids. CDR3 sequence: CASSFGQEEFF. CDR3 in DNA: TGTGCCAGCAGTTTTGGACAGGAGGAGTTCTTC.

V and J are TRBV6-1 and TRBJ2-1; D unclear. The CDR3 consists of 15 residues. In germline, CDR1 is MNHNS, CDR2 SASEGT. Trimming removed 7 bases from V and 6 bases from J, with 19 bases in between. In nucleotides, the CDR3 is TGTGCCAGCATGATTCAGTGGTCCGGAGTCAATGAGCAGTTCTTC. This translates into CASMIQWSGVNEQFF.